This entry lists 26 T cell receptor beta chains sequenced from one sample in a study of cytomegalovirus exposure and HLA in healthy donors. The primer mix had 60 Vbeta and 13 Jbeta primers. Sequencing used immunoSEQ multiplex PCR; TCRdb keeps in-frame clones, though not all of them. The data contain 100,000 to 120,000 clones, over 60% of them singletons. The sequencing input was PBMCs. These TCRs come from a woman aged 60 to 75 in good health and CMV-seropositive.

The gene calls are TRBV6-6 and TRBJ1-1, with D uncertain. From germline, CDR1 is MNHNY and CDR2 SVGAGI (reference sequence). V was clipped by 6 bases and J by 6 bases, with 14 bases between them. This CDR3 has 13 amino acids. The chain's CDR3 is CASRFIDGAEAFF. The DNA of the CDR3 is TGTGCCAGCAGATTTATCGATGGAGCTGAAGCTTTCTTT.

The chain links TRBV9 to TRBJ2-7; D is possibly TRBD1 (5 bases). The CDR3 has 15 amino acids. Germline values: CDR1 SGDLS, CDR2 YYNGEE. Trimming removed 0 bases from V and 6 bases from J, with 16 bases in between. As DNA, the CDR3 is TGTGCCAGCAGCGTAGAATCTCAGGGTAGGAGCGAGCAGTACTTC. Its translation: CASSVESQGRSEQYF.

The chain couples TRBV27 to TRBJ2-7, with no clear D. Germline V gene sequence: CDR1 MNHEY, CDR2 SMNVEV (reference sequence). The CDR3 is 13 amino acids. Deletions cut 2 bases from V and 3 bases from J, with 8 bases between. CDR3 loop: CASSLTAVYEQYF. CDR3 DNA: TGTGCCAGCAGTTTAACGGCGGTCTACGAGCAGTACTTC.

This chain joins TRBV10-1 and TRBJ2-7; 10 nucleotides align to TRBD1. Germline lookup yields CDR1 WNHNN and CDR2 SYGVQD (reference sequence). J lost 4 bases, V lost 4 bases, and 7 bases had no gene match. The CDR3 is 15 residues long. CDR3 sequence reads: CASSGWDRGRYEQYF. CDR3 DNA sequence: TGCGCCAGCAGTGGCTGGGACAGGGGAAGGTACGAGCAGTACTTC.

This chain uses TRBV5-1 with TRBJ1-1; maybe TRBD1 (6 bases). The V gene lost 5 bases and the J gene lost 1 base, with 18 bases spanning the gap. CDR3 length equals 16 residues. Germline V gene sequence: CDR1 SGHRS, CDR2 YFSETQ. The CDR3 DNA reads as TGCGCCAGCAGTCAGACACAGGGCCTCGGGAACACTGAAGCTTTCTTT. This translates into CASSQTQGLGNTEAFF.

This sequence joins TRBV9 and TRBJ1-1; 9 bases are shared with TRBD1. CDR1 is SGDLS and CDR2 is YYNGEE in the germline V gene. There are 15 residues in the CDR3. The ends lost 3 bases at V and 1 base at J; junction bases unmatched: 4. In DNA form, the CDR3 reads TGTGCCAGCAGCGGTGGACAGGGGAAGAACACTGAAGCTTTCTTT. It specifies CASSGGQGKNTEAFF.

The J gene is TRBJ1-4, the V gene TRBV5-1; 8 bases are shared with TRBD1. The CDR3 has 20 amino acids. Per germline, CDR1 SGHRS and CDR2 YFSETQ. Unmatched junction bases numbered 18, after V lost 1 base and J lost 4 bases. In DNA form, the CDR3 reads TGCGCCAGCAGCTTGCGGCTCGGGTTCAGGGGGCAATCCGGTAATGAAAAACTGTTTTTT. Protein: CASSLRLGFRGQSGNEKLFF.

The CDR3 nucleotides read TGTGCCAGCAGCCCATGGACAGGGGGAAGCGGCTACACCTTC. It specifies CASSPWTGGSGYTF. This rearrangement joins TRBV7-9 to TRBJ1-2; 10 bases map to TRBD1. Germline-derived CDR1 and CDR2 are SEHNR and FQNEAQ (reference sequence). J lost 8 bases, V lost 5 bases, and 8 bases had no gene match. CDR3 length: 14 amino acids.

V is TRBV10-3 and J is TRBJ2-5; 10 bases agree with TRBD1. The CDR3 covers 14 residues. Germline lookup yields CDR1 ENHRY and CDR2 SYGVKD. The V and J ends lost 6 bases and 2 bases, in that order; junction bases with no gene match: 3. CDR3 residues: CAIRTGGVQETQYF. The CDR3 region has the DNA TGTGCCATCAGGACAGGGGGCGTTCAAGAGACCCAGTACTTC.

The CDR3 is CASRGQGFLYEQYF. The DNA for the CDR3 is TGTGCCAGCAGGGGACAGGGGTTTCTCTACGAGCAGTACTTC. The chain combines TRBV6-1 with TRBJ2-7; 10 positions match TRBD1. The V gene's germline CDR1 is MNHNS and CDR2 SASEGT. Trimming removed 6 bases from V and 3 bases from J; junction bases left unmatched: 5. The CDR3 is made up of 14 amino acids.

This clone appeared a single time. The J gene is TRBJ2-3, the V gene TRBV5-1, with D possibly TRBD1 on 6 matching bases. The germline V gene has CDR1 SGHRS and CDR2 YFSETQ. The CDR3 loop spans 11 amino acids. Trimming took 5 bases from V and 7 from J, leaving 8 bases between them. The CDR3 nucleotides read TGCGCCAGCAGTGGACAGTATACGCAGTATTTT. Translated, it gives CASSGQYTQYF.

This chain links TRBV5-4 with TRBJ2-1, with 12 bases aligning to TRBD2. In germline, CDR1 is SGHNT, CDR2 YYREEE (reference sequence). After removal of 0 bases from V and 5 bases from J, the junction contained 6 bases not matched to a gene. This CDR3 has 17 amino acids. The CDR3 nucleotides read TGTGCCAGCAGCTTGGCCACTAGCGGGAGGAGGAACAATGAGCAGTTCTTC. Translating it yields CASSLATSGRRNNEQFF. The full variable domain, with the rest looked up from reference TRBV5-4 and TRBJ2-1, is ETGVTQSPTHLIKTRGQQVTLRCSSQSGHNTVSWYQQALGQGPQFIFQYYREEENGRGNFPPRFSGLQFPNYSSELNVNALELDDSALYLCASSLATSGRRNNEQFFGPGTRLTVL.

This rearrangement joins TRBV28 to TRBJ2-3; TRBD1 might be the D (6 bases). Trimming stripped 4 bases from V and 4 bases from J, with 15 bases between. CDR3 length: 15 amino acids. Germline V gene sequence: CDR1 MDHEN, CDR2 SYDVKM. CDR3 region: CASSSRGAGADTQYF. The CDR3 region has the DNA TGTGCCAGCAGTTCAAGAGGGGCAGGGGCAGATACGCAGTATTTT.

This clone appeared once. The chain has TRBV4-2 and TRBJ1-5; D may be TRBD1 (6 bases). V lost 0 bases and J 4 bases, leaving 13 bases between the germline ends. Germline V lookup: CDR1 LGHNA, CDR2 YNFKEQ. The CDR3 length is 16 residues. The DNA of the CDR3 is TGTGCCAGCAGCCAAGATCCGGGACAAACTAATCAGCCCCAGCATTTT. Its translation: CASSQDPGQTNQPQHF.

This clone came up a few times. V and J are TRBV28 and TRBJ2-1; D is unclear. The CDR3 loop spans 16 amino acids. Germline V lookup: CDR1 MDHEN, CDR2 SYDVKM. V lost 4 bases, J lost 0 bases, and 13 bases lay in between. Written as DNA, the CDR3 is TGTGCCAGCAGTTCCCCTCATTACAGCTCCTACAATGAGCAGTTCTTC. The encoded protein is CASSSPHYSSYNEQFF.

The gene calls are TRBV4-1 and TRBJ2-3, with TRBD1 matching 8 bases. The V and J ends lost 4 bases and 3 bases, in that order; junction bases with no gene match: 6. This CDR3 contains 15 residues. CDR1 MGHRA and CDR2 YSYEKL come from the germline V gene. CDR3 loop: CASSPGTGVTDTQYF. The CDR3 DNA is TGCGCCAGCAGCCCCGGGACAGGCGTTACAGATACGCAGTATTTT.

The chain is built from TRBV9 and TRBJ2-1; the match to TRBD2 covers 10 bases. The CDR3 extends over 16 amino acids. Germline CDR1 and CDR2: SGDLS and YYNGEE. After removal of 4 bases from V and 8 bases from J, the junction contained 12 bases not matched to a gene. CDR3 amino acids: CASSPKPSGRGHEQFF. The CDR3 nucleotides are TGTGCCAGCAGCCCCAAACCTAGCGGGAGAGGCCATGAGCAGTTCTTC.

This chain uses TRBV5-1 with TRBJ2-1; 10 bases are shared with TRBD2. The CDR3 extends over 15 amino acids. The germline V gene encodes CDR1 SGHRS and CDR2 YFSETQ. With 2 bases clipped from V and 9 bases from J, the junction kept 8 bases outside the gene matches. CDR3 DNA: TGCGCCAGCAGCTTAGCGGGAGGGCTCGAAGGTGAGCAGTTCTTC. As protein: CASSLAGGLEGEQFF.

This sequence joins TRBV10-1 and TRBJ2-1, with 13 bases fitting TRBD2. V lost 1 base to trimming and J lost 6 bases; unmatched junction nucleotides: 9. The CDR3 spans 18 residues. Germline loops: CDR1 WNHNN, CDR2 SYGVQD (reference sequence). The CDR3 protein is CASSEFRTSGSPINEQFF. CDR3 bases: TGCGCCAGCAGTGAGTTCCGGACTAGCGGGAGCCCCATCAATGAGCAGTTCTTC.

The chain combines TRBV14 with TRBJ2-7, with D tentatively TRBD1 (6 bases). CDR1 is SGHDN and CDR2 is FVKESK in the germline V gene. The CDR3 extends over 16 amino acids. V lost 4 bases and J 0 bases, leaving 16 bases between the germline ends. CDR3 region: CASSPPTGRSSYEQYF. The CDR3 nucleotides are TGTGCCAGCAGCCCACCCACAGGGCGCAGCTCCTACGAGCAGTACTTC. The full variable domain, with the rest looked up from reference TRBV14 and TRBJ2-7, is EAGVTQFPSHSVIEKGQTVTLRCDPISGHDNLYWYRRVMGKEIKFLLHFVKESKQDESGMPNNRFLAERTGGTYSTLKVQPAELEDSGVYFCASSPPTGRSSYEQYFGPGTRLTVT.

CDR3 nucleotide sequence: TGCAGTGCTAGAGTGGACAGGGAAGCTTTCTTT. It specifies CSARVDREAFF. The chain combines TRBV20-1 with TRBJ1-1, with 7 bases lining up with TRBD1. The CDR3 contains 11 residues. V shed 1 base and J 8 bases; nucleotides not matched to a gene: 1. The germline gives CDR1 DFQATT, CDR2 SNEGSKA (reference sequence).

V and J are TRBV7-2 and TRBJ2-7, with 9 positions matching TRBD2. This CDR3 contains 14 residues. Germline lookup yields CDR1 SGHTA and CDR2 FQGNSA. V dropped 1 base and J dropped 6; count of bases not matched to a gene: 4. CDR3 bases: TGTGCCAGCAGCTTAGGGCTAGCGGGATCCGAGCAGTACTTC. It is translated as CASSLGLAGSEQYF. Full variable domain (outside the CDR3, taken from reference TRBV7-2 and TRBJ2-7): GAGVSQSPSNKVTEKGKDVELRCDPISGHTALYWYRQSLGQGLEFLIYFQGNSAPDKSGLPSDRFSAERTGGSVSTLTIQRTQQEDSAVYLCASSLGLAGSEQYFGPGTRLTVT.

The chain links TRBV6-1 to TRBJ1-5; perhaps TRBD1 as D (6 bases). Germline values: CDR1 MNHNS, CDR2 SASEGT. V lost 7 bases and J 7 bases, leaving 17 bases between the germline ends. The CDR3 totals 14 residues. DNA for the CDR3: TGTGCCAGCACCATGGTACAGGGAAACCAGCCCCAGCATTTT. Protein sequence: CASTMVQGNQPQHF.

The chain employs TRBV25-1 and TRBJ1-1, with 8 bases matching TRBD1. There are 16 residues in the CDR3. With V trimmed by 6 bases and J by 4 bases, 13 bases remained unmatched. Per the germline V gene, CDR1 is MGHDK and CDR2 is SYGVNS. The CDR3 DNA follows: TGTGCCAGCAGACGGGGCGGGACAGGTTGGGGCACTGAAGCTTTCTTT. It is translated as CASRRGGTGWGTEAFF.

In nucleotides, the CDR3 is TGTGCCAGCAGCCAGGGGTTTTCTAACTATGGCTACACCTTC. Translation: CASSQGFSNYGYTF. This sequence joins TRBV7-2 and TRBJ1-2; TRBD1 is a possible D gene (6 bases). The CDR3 has 14 residues. The V end lost 5 bases, the J end lost 0 bases, and 10 bases lay between the germline ends. Germline V gene data show CDR1 as SGHTA and CDR2 as FQGNSA.

This clone is a singleton in its sample. V usage is TRBV5-1 and J usage is TRBJ2-1; TRBD2 matches 14 bases. V was pared by 7 bases and J by 1 base, with 7 bases of the junction left unmatched. This CDR3 contains 17 residues. CDR1 SGHRS and CDR2 YFSETQ come from the germline V gene. The CDR3, as DNA: TGCGCCAGCCGCGATCGACTAGCGGGAGGGTCCTACAATGAGCAGTTCTTC. Protein product: CASRDRLAGGSYNEQFF.